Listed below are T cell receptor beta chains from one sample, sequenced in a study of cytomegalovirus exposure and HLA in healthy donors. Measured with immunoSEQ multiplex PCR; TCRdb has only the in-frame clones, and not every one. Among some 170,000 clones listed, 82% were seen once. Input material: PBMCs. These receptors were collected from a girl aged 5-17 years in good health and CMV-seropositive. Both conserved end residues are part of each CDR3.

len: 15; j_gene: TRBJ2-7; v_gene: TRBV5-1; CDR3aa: CASSATSGRVYEQYF
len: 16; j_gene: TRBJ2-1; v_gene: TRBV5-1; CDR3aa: CASSLGGGHSYNEQFF
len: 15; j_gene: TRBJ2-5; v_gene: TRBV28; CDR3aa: CASSLFGGGQETQYF
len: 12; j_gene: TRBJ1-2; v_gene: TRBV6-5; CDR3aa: CASRQGQGSSIF
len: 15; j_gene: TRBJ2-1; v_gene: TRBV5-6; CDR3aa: CASSPGLAGVNEQFF
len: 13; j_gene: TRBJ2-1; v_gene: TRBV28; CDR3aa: CASSLTYRYEQFF
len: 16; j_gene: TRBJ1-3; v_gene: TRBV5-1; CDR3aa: CASSPTPRGPGNTIYF
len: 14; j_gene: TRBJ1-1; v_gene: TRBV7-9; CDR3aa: CASSLPRSDTEAFF
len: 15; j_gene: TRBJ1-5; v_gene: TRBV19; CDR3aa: CASSIDSYSNQPQHF
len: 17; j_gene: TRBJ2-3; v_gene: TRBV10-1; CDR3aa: CASSLGLAETRTDTQYF
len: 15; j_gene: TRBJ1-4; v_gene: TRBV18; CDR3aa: CASSRKGQLNEKLFF
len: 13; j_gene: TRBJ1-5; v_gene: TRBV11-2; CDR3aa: CASSFRIGQPQHF
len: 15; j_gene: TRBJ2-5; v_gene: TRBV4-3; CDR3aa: CASSPTTEMRETQYF
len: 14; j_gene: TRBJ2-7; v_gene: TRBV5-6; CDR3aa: CASSWGGPLYEQYF
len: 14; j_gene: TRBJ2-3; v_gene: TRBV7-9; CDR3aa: CASRSQGAEDTQYF
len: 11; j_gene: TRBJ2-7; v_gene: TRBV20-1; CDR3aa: CSARRDYEQYF
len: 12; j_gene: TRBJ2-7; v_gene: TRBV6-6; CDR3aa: CASSYSQFEQYF
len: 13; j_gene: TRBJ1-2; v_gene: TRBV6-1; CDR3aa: CASSERTGYGYTF
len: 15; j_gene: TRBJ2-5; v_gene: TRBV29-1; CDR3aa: CSVSADRGRLETQYF
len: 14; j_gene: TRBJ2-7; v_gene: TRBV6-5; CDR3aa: CASSQGRGLYEQYF
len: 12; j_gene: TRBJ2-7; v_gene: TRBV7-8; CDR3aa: CASSLGAHEQYF
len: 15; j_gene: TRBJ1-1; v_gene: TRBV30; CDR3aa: CAWSVFGPGASEAFF
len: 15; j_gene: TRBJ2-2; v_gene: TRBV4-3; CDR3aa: CASSQGPLLTGELFF
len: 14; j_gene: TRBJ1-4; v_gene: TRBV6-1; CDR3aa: CASARQGGIEKLFF
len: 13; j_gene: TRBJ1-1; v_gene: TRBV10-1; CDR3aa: CASSSQGGTEAFF
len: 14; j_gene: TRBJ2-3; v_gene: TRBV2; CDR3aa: CATELEAVRDTQYF
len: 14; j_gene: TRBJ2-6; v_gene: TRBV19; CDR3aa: CATVDRAGANVLTF
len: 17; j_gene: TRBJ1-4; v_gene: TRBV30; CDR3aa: CAWSSPRTGVNYEKLFF
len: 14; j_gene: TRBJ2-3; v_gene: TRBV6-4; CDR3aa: CASSELAGADTQYF
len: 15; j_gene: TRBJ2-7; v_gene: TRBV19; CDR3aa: CASSKPGLAFYEQYF
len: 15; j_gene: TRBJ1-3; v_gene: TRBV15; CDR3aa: CATSRDPGAGNTIYF
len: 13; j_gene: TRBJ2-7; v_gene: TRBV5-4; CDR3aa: CASSSDGGSEQYF
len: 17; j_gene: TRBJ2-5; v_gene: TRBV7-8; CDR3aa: CASSLGLAGGVRKTQYF
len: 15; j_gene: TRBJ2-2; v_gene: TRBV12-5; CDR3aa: CASGLVLGGTGELFF
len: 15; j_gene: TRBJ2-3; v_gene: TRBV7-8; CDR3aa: CASSLDNPVKDTQYF
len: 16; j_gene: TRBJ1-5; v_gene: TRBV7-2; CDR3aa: CASSLGTGEGVQPQHF
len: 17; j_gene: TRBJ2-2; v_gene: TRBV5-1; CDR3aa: CASSLDRRGSSTGELFF
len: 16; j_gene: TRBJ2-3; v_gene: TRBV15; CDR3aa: CATSRDAVGGPDTQYF
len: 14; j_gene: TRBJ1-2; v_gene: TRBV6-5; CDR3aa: CASRITGQGSRYTF
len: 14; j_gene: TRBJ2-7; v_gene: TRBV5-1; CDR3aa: CASSRDRDNYEQYF
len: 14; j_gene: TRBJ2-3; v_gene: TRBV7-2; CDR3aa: CASSLQATGDTQYF
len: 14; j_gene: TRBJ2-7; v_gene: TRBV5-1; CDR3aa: CASSLEGGGYEQYF
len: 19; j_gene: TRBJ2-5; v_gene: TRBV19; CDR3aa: CASSKETSGSLKYQETQYF
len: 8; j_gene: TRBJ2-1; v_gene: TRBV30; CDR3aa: CSYNEQFF
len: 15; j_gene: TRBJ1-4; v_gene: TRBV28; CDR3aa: CASSPLTDQGEKLFF
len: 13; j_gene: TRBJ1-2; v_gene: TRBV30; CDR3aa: CAWRGDRGYGYTF
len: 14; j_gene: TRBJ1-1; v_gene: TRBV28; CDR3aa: CASSRRRPNTEAFF
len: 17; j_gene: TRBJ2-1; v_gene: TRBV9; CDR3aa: CASSPQGGGVSYNEQFF
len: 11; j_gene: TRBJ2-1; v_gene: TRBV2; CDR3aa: CASTSRGTYIF
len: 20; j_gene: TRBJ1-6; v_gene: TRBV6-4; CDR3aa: CASTESRPRGQGARNSPLHF
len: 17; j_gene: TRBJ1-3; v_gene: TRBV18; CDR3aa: CASSPLGTGDSGNTIYF
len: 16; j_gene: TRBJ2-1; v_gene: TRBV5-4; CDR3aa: CASSPERGRLGNEQFF
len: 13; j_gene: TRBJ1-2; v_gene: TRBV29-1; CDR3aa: CSVEEGPNYGYTF